The entry below describes one T cell receptor (beta chain). The antigen remains undetermined. Germline values: CDR1 SGHRS, CDR2 YFSETQ. The CDR3 is 16 amino acids. V was shortened by 0 bases and J by 4 bases, with 17 bases between the two germline ends. This entry belongs to a study of T cell responses to AZD1222 COVID-19 vaccine. Study findings and constraints: Recipients of two AZD1222 doses showed rising Spike-specific TCR breadth and depth.

TCRdb keeps only in-frame clones here, not all; method: immunoSEQ multiplex PCR. Seen here are 140,000 to 150,000 clones, around nine tenths observed once, and the top ten hold approximately 2.7%. The chain combines TRBV5-1 with TRBJ2-7, with D possibly being TRBD2 (6 bases). This clonotype originated in an adult in good health. Sample: peripheral blood, taken on day 0 of MenACWY control vaccination. CDR3 sequence (DNA): TGCGCCAGCAGCTTGGACCAAGCTAGCGAGAGATACGAGCAGTACTTC. Translating it yields CASSLDQASERYEQYF.